This TCR beta chain is from a study of human versus mouse CDR3 diversity and MHC coevolution. About this clone itself: Its specificity is unknown.

Study conclusions and caveats: Humans had the largest estimated TCR beta repertoire, 1.5 million to 2 million clonotypes. Two of the three human donors had the lowest clonal inequality.

This table comes from immunoSEQ multiplex PCR, and its TCRdb copy is limited to in-frame clones, with some not included. The sample includes roughly 80,000 clones, around 95% seen only once; the top ten take roughly 1.3%. Naive CD4 T cells, CD45RO-negative and CD62L-positive, were flow-sorted from PBMCs. The CDR3 is 16 amino acids. Trimming removed 3 bases from V and 2 bases from J; junction bases left unmatched: 5. Germline V gene data show CDR1 as KGHSH and CDR2 as LQKENI. The sequencing input was naive CD4+ T cells from blood. Subset in this sample: CD45RO-negative CD62L-positive naive CD4 T cells. This TCR was sampled from a person aged 25 to 75 in good health. The V and J genes are TRBV18 and TRBJ2-2; 8 bases are shared with TRBD1. CDR3 sequence reads: CASSPLTGANTGELFF. For the CDR3, the DNA is TGTGCCAGCTCACCCTTGACAGGGGCCAACACCGGGGAGCTGTTTTTT.